This T cell receptor delta chain was captured by sequencing in a study of Vδ1+ human thymocytes. The study, taken as a whole, reports: Donors shared many TRG clonotypes but few TRD clonotypes. Highly polyclonal TRG and TRD repertoires with Gaussian CDR3 length distributions appeared in thymus.

Thymocytes were sorted as CD3+ TCRVdelta1+ TCRVdelta2- after alphabeta T cell depletion. The CDR3 consists of 16 residues. Per the germline V gene, CDR1 is TSWWSYY and CDR2 is QGS. Trimming cost V 2 bases and J 3 bases, with 16 bases left between them. Of note for this clone: Its antigen is as yet unknown.

The template was reverse-transcribed extracted RNA. Multiplex PCR used pooled V-gene forward primers and a constant-region reverse primer to amplify CDR3s. TCRdb re-identified clones in the multiplex PCR reads via CATT. The data show more than 50,000 delta-chain clones, roughly 15% seen once. Input material: Vdelta1+ gamma-delta thymocytes from the thymus. Specified subset: FACS-sorted CD3+ TCRalphabeta- TCRVdelta1+ TCRVdelta2- thymocytes. The source of this sequence is a girl less than two years old who had congenital heart surgery. The chain combines TRDV1 with TRDJ1, with a weak D call TRDD2 (6 bases). CDR3 protein: CALGEGVPSGADKLIF. The CDR3 bases are TGTGCTCTTGGGGAAGGGGTTCCTTCCGGCGCCGATAAACTCATCTTT.